This record looks at one T cell receptor (beta chain) sequence and its context. Its target is not known. A much more abundant neighbour one base away suggests this may be a read error. The entry originates in a study of response to subunit inactivated influenza vaccine. Using its own MiXCR run on the RT-PCR reads, TCRdb lists one record per CDR3 protein. The table records more than 700,000 distinct CDR3 sequences, about 20% of them present only once. Study-level points and caveats: T cells newly recruited by each seasonal influenza vaccination are few, the authors suggested.

The material was PBMCs from blood, obtained 5 days after vaccination. The receptor was isolated from a man aged 45 to 65 who received an inactivated influenza vaccine.

The CDR3 DNA sequence: TGCAGTGCTAGACAGGGGGCTGAGACCCATTACTTC. Its protein is CSARQGAETHYF. V is TRBV20-1 and J is TRBJ2-5, with TRBD1 matching over 8 bases. The CDR3 sequence is 12 residues long. The germline V gene has CDR1 DFQATT and CDR2 SNEGSKA (reference sequence).